This T cell receptor beta chain was observed in a study of cytomegalovirus exposure and HLA in healthy donors. On the study more broadly: Of over 350 genotyped donors, 81% grouped in the Caucasian-associated ancestry cluster. Study-level results: According to a later analysis, donors in an Asian-associated ancestry cluster reportedly had fewer N-insertions than the roughly 670-donor mean.

PCR used 60 Vbeta primers and 13 Jbeta primers. The repertoire was sequenced with immunoSEQ multiplex PCR; TCRdb's copy has only in-frame clones and lacks some. Among roughly 180,000 clones listed, 70% to 90% were seen once. The CDR3 covers 16 residues. Germline V gene lookup returns CDR1 WSHSY and CDR2 SAAADI. V gave up 5 bases and J gave up 7 bases; unmatched junction bases: 9. Points on this clone: Antigen specificity is unknown.

Sequenced input: PBMCs. The V call is TRBV10-2, the J call TRBJ1-6, with 9 bases that match TRBD1. This sequence was found in a man younger than 35 in good health and CMV-seropositive. As DNA, the CDR3 is TGCGCCAGCAGTACCGCAATTACAGGGGGCAATTCACCCCTCCACTTT. Protein: CASSTAITGGNSPLHF.